These 12 T cell receptor beta chains came from one sample sequenced in a study of T cell responses to AZD1222 COVID-19 vaccine. Produced via immunoSEQ multiplex PCR; TCRdb's table is partial and in-frame only. Of about 130,000 clones listed, about 80% are singletons. The source material was peripheral blood, sampled on day 0 of AZD1222 vaccination. All receptors derive from an adult in good health.

This sequence joins TRBV5-1 and TRBJ1-1; 8 nucleotides align to TRBD1. The CDR3 length is 14 residues. Germline V gene data show CDR1 as SGHRS and CDR2 as YFSETQ. V was pared by 6 bases and J by 6 bases, with 10 bases of the junction left unmatched. DNA for the CDR3: TGCGCCAGCACACGGGACAGGTTGGTGGCTGAAGCTTTCTTT. Translation: CASTRDRLVAEAFF.

J is TRBJ2-2 and V is TRBV3-1 (or the pseudogene TRBV3-2), with TRBD1 identical over 7 bases. With 3 bases clipped from V and 0 bases from J, the junction kept 10 bases outside the gene matches. This CDR3 contains 18 residues. CDR1 is LGHDT and CDR2 is YNNKEL in the germline V gene (reference sequence). The DNA of the CDR3 is TGTGCCAGCAGCCACCATTTCCCCGGGACAGCGAACACCGGGGAGCTGTTTTTT. Translating it yields CASSHHFPGTANTGELFF.

The chain employs TRBV28 and TRBJ2-5, with D maybe TRBD2 (7 bases). V was clipped by 6 bases and J by 4 bases, with 21 bases between them. The CDR3 is made up of 16 amino acids. Germline V gene lookup returns CDR1 MDHEN and CDR2 SYDVKM. The CDR3 coding sequence is TGTGCCAGCAGCCCGAGGGGGGGGAAGGGCCGAGAGACCCAGTACTTC. Residues: CASSPRGGKGRETQYF.

The chain uses TRBV4-1 and TRBJ1-6, with TRBD1 matching over 7 bases. V was clipped by 2 bases and J by 7 bases; unmatched bases: 11. This CDR3 spans 17 amino acids. Germline CDR1 reads MGHRA; CDR2 reads YSYEKL. The CDR3 sequence: CASSQLLATGTNSPLHF. DNA of the CDR3: TGCGCCAGCAGCCAACTCCTCGCGACAGGGACCAATTCACCCCTCCACTTT.

The chain couples TRBV3-1 (or the pseudogene TRBV3-2) to TRBJ1-6; D is ambiguous. CDR1 and CDR2 from the germline V gene are LGHDT and YNNKEL (reference sequence). Trimming removed 4 bases from V and 7 bases from J, with 8 bases in between. CDR3 length equals 13 residues. Here the CDR3 DNA reads TGTGCCAGCAGCCCAGTACGAAATTCACCCCTCCACTTT. Translated, it gives CASSPVRNSPLHF.

The chain has TRBV5-4 and TRBJ2-5; TRBD2 matches at 7 bases. V lost 2 bases to trimming and J lost 3 bases; unmatched junction nucleotides: 13. Germline V gene sequence: CDR1 SGHNT, CDR2 YYREEE (reference sequence). This CDR3 comprises 17 residues. CDR3 loop: CASSFGSTGRGEETQYF. As DNA, the CDR3 is TGTGCCAGCAGCTTCGGCAGTACAGGACGGGGGGAAGAGACCCAGTACTTC.

This chain joins TRBV6-4 and TRBJ1-2; D not certain. Germline values: CDR1 MRHNA, CDR2 SNTAGT. CDR3 size: 13 residues. The V gene lost 6 bases and the J gene lost 3 bases, with 11 bases spanning the gap. The chain's CDR3 is CASRARADYGYTF. Written as DNA, the CDR3 is TGTGCCAGCAGAGCCCGGGCGGACTATGGCTACACCTTC.

This sequence joins TRBV14 and TRBJ1-1; D is uncertain. The CDR3 spans 11 residues. The germline V and J ends were trimmed by 4 bases and 6 bases, with 6 bases remaining between them. CDR1 SGHDN and CDR2 FVKESK come from the germline V gene. The CDR3 nucleotides are TGTGCCAGCAGCCTGCGGGCTGAAGCTTTCTTT. Translating gives CASSLRAEAFF.

The CDR3 loop is CASSQRGADSNQPQHF. CDR3 DNA: TGTGCCAGCAGCCAGAGGGGGGCAGATTCCAATCAGCCCCAGCATTTT. The V call is TRBV7-9, the J call TRBJ1-5, with D possibly matching TRBD1 (6 bases). Between the trimmed V and J ends, which lost 5 bases and 3 bases, there was a span of 17 bases. Germline-derived CDR1 and CDR2 are SEHNR and FQNEAQ (reference sequence). CDR3 length: 16 amino acids.

The V call is TRBV30, the J call TRBJ1-1; no clear D gene. V lost 3 bases, J lost 7 bases, and 12 bases lay in between. Germline lookup yields CDR1 GTSNPN and CDR2 SVGIG (reference sequence). This CDR3 spans 12 amino acids. CDR3 sequence reads: CAWSFTPGEAFF. The CDR3 coding sequence is TGTGCCTGGAGCTTCACACCGGGTGAAGCTTTCTTT. Together with reference TRBV30 and TRBJ1-1, the CDR3 gives the full variable domain: SQTIHQWPATLVQPVGSPLSLECTVEGTSNPNLYWYRQAAGRGLQLLFYSVGIGQISSEVPQNLSASRPQDRQFILSSKKLLLSDSGFYLCAWSFTPGEAFFGQGTRLTVV.

In its sample, this clone was seen once. The rearrangement uses TRBV6-2 or TRBV6-3 and TRBJ1-4; D is unresolved. V lost 5 bases and J 0 bases, leaving 13 bases between the germline ends. The CDR3 totals 16 residues. Germline V CDR1 and CDR2: MNHEY, SVGEGT. The CDR3 sequence: CASSTDEGATNEKLFF. The CDR3 region has the DNA TGTGCCAGCAGTACCGACGAGGGTGCAACTAATGAAAAACTGTTTTTT.

V and J are TRBV28 and TRBJ1-5; a weak D match, TRBD1 (6 bases). V was clipped by 4 bases and J by 2 bases, with 9 bases between them. Germline values: CDR1 MDHEN, CDR2 SYDVKM. The CDR3 is 14 residues long. The CDR3, as DNA: TGTGCCAGCAGTTCCGGGGGCGGCAATCAGCCCCAGCATTTT. Protein: CASSSGGGNQPQHF. Looking up the rest from reference TRBV28 and TRBJ1-5 gives the full variable domain: DVKVTQSSRYLVKRTGEKVFLECVQDMDHENMFWYRQDPGLGLRLIYFSYDVKMKEKGDIPEGYSVSREKKERFSLILESASTNQTSMYLCASSSGGGNQPQHFGDGTRLSIL.